These 17 T cell receptor beta chains came from one sample sequenced in a study of shared clonotypes between healthy human individuals. Sequenced by immunoSEQ multiplex PCR; TCRdb stores in-frame clones only, minus some. The table shows about 480,000 clones, with 60% to 80% occurring only once. The sample consisted of PBMCs. These receptors originate from a woman aged 35 to 49 in good health. Some clones in this sample may be carry-over from other donors' samples.

The chain has TRBV7-2 and TRBJ2-1; D is unclear. The CDR3 contains 14 residues. V lost 4 bases, J lost 7 bases, and 14 bases lay in between. Germline assignment: CDR1 SGHTA and CDR2 FQGNSA. CDR3 nucleotide sequence: TGTGCCAGCAGCTACATAAGGACGGGTAATGAGCAGTTCTTC. Translating gives CASSYIRTGNEQFF.

This clone came up a few times. This chain joins TRBV6-5 and TRBJ2-5, with 9 bases matching TRBD1. Germline V gives CDR1 MNHEY, CDR2 SVGAGI. This CDR3 spans 13 amino acids. V lost 4 bases, J lost 3 bases, and 0 bases stayed unmatched. The chain's CDR3 is CASSWTGEETQYF. In DNA, the CDR3 is TGTGCCAGCAGTTGGACAGGGGAAGAGACCCAGTACTTC.

The sample holds one count of this clone. This chain uses TRBV5-4 with TRBJ2-1, with D perhaps TRBD1 or TRBD2 (5 bases each). Looked up from germline, CDR1 is SGHNT and CDR2 is YYREEE (reference sequence). The CDR3 length is 15 residues. The V end lost 0 bases, the J end lost 9 bases, and 16 bases lay between the germline ends. The CDR3, as DNA: TGTGCCAGCAGCTTGGATCCAGGGAGCGAGATTGAGCAGTTCTTC. Translation gives CASSLDPGSEIEQFF.

This chain uses TRBV5-6 with TRBJ2-2; D perhaps matches TRBD2 (5 bases). This CDR3 comprises 13 residues. Deletions cut 3 bases from V and 6 bases from J, with 9 bases between. Germline CDR1 is SGHDT and CDR2 is YYEEEE. The CDR3, as DNA: TGTGCCAGCAGCTCCGGGGTGGCCGGGGAGCTGTTTTTT. It translates to CASSSGVAGELFF.

CDR3 sequence reads: CASLGQGEGGEQFF. The CDR3 coding sequence is TGCGCCAGCTTGGGACAGGGTGAGGGAGGTGAGCAGTTCTTC. The chain carries TRBV5-1 and TRBJ2-1, with 9 bases matching TRBD1. J lost 9 bases, V lost 7 bases, and 11 bases had no gene match. CDR1 is SGHRS and CDR2 is YFSETQ in the germline V gene. This CDR3 region has 14 residues.

The rearrangement uses TRBV30 and TRBJ1-1; possible D gene TRBD1, 5 bases. This CDR3 is 14 amino acids long. Trimming took 2 bases from V and 3 from J, leaving 13 bases between them. Germline V gives CDR1 GTSNPN, CDR2 SVGIG (reference sequence). Here the CDR3 DNA reads TGTGCCTGGAGTAAAGGGGCGGGGGACACTGAAGCTTTCTTT. This sequence encodes CAWSKGAGDTEAFF.

Worth noting for this clone: The identical CDR3 is also encoded by other nucleotide sequences in the sample. The chain joins TRBV9 to TRBJ2-1; D gene uncertain. Germline V gene data show CDR1 as SGDLS and CDR2 as YYNGEE. The V end was cut by 0 bases, the J end by 5 bases, with 6 bases between. The CDR3 sequence is 13 residues long. The CDR3 sequence: CASSVGPNNEQFF. The CDR3 region has the DNA TGTGCCAGCAGCGTAGGACCAAACAATGAGCAGTTCTTC. Variable domain in full (rest from reference TRBV9 and TRBJ2-1): DSGVTQTPKHLITATGQRVTLRCSPRSGDLSVYWYQQSLDQGLQFLIQYYNGEERAKGNILERFSAQQFPDLHSELNLSSLELGDSALYFCASSVGPNNEQFFGPGTRLTVL.

Remarks on this clone: This sequence may be a read error, since a much larger clone differs from it by one base. The chain joins TRBV27 to TRBJ2-2; 10 bases are shared with TRBD1. Trimming at V came to 7 bases and at J to 6 bases, leaving 8 bases not matched to a gene. CDR3 length equals 15 residues. Germline CDR1 reads MNHEY; CDR2 reads SMNVEV (reference sequence). The CDR3 DNA sequence: TGTGCCAGCATGGGACAGGGGATGTGGTCCGGGGAGCTGTTTTTT. It is translated as CASMGQGMWSGELFF.

This clone has just a few counts. V gene TRBV7-8 combines with J gene TRBJ1-2, with D possibly TRBD1 on 5 matching bases. Germline-derived CDR1 and CDR2 are SGHVS and FQNEAQ. V dropped 0 bases and J dropped 7 bases, with 15 bases sitting between them. The CDR3 contains 15 residues. The CDR3 DNA reads as TGTGCCAGCAGCTTAGCGCTATTAGGGGAGGGTGGCTACACCTTC. Translating it yields CASSLALLGEGGYTF.

The chain uses TRBV27 and TRBJ2-1; 9 nucleotides match TRBD2. Germline trimming cut 6 bases from V and 12 bases from J; bases unmatched to any gene: 6. The CDR3 has 12 amino acids. Germline V gene lookup returns CDR1 MNHEY and CDR2 SMNVEV (reference sequence). CDR3 protein: CASRTAAGGQFF. CDR3 in DNA: TGTGCCAGCAGGACAGCAGCGGGAGGGCAGTTCTTC.

The rearrangement links TRBV28 to TRBJ2-7, with 8 nucleotides matching TRBD1. V lost 4 bases and J lost 4; bases outside the gene matches: 9. Germline CDR1 and CDR2: MDHEN and SYDVKM. There are 15 residues in the CDR3. In DNA form, the CDR3 reads TGTGCCAGCAGTTCTCAGGGGGGACAGGAGTACGAGCAGTACTTC. Amino acid sequence: CASSSQGGQEYEQYF.

With respect to this clone: One base away lies a much larger clone, so this may be a sequencing read error. Other nucleotide sequences from this sample produce the same CDR3. The chain recombines TRBV7-3 with TRBJ2-3; D gene unclear. Germline CDR1 SGHTA, CDR2 FQGTGA. The CDR3 consists of 13 residues. With 2 bases removed from V and 1 base from J, the gap between germline ends came to 4 bases. CDR3 in DNA: TGTGCCAGCAGCTTAGGGGGCACAGATACGCAGTATTTT. This gives the protein CASSLGGTDTQYF. Full variable domain (outside the CDR3, taken from reference TRBV7-3 and TRBJ2-3): GAGVSQTPSNKVTEKGKYVELRCDPISGHTALYWYRQSLGQGPEFLIYFQGTGAADDSGLPNDRFFAVRPEGSVSTLKIQRTERGDSAVYLCASSLGGTDTQYFGPGTRLTVL.

The chain has TRBV5-6 and TRBJ2-7; D remains unclear. This CDR3 comprises 15 residues. The germline CDR1 and CDR2 sequences are SGHDT and YYEEEE. Trimming took 3 bases from V and 2 from J, leaving 15 bases between them. CDR3 DNA: TGTGCCAGCAGCTCAGGCTTGAGGATTACCTACGAGCAGTACTTC. Translation gives CASSSGLRITYEQYF.

The chain is built from TRBV29-1 and TRBJ2-1, with 10 nucleotides matching TRBD2. Germline CDR1 reads SQVTM; CDR2 reads ANQGSEA. The CDR3 totals 18 residues. V lost 7 bases and J lost 0; bases outside the gene matches: 15. Written as DNA, the CDR3 is TGCAGCGCTAGGACTAGCGGCCGCTCCCTTAGCTCCTACAATGAGCAGTTCTTC. The encoded protein is CSARTSGRSLSSYNEQFF.

Of note for this clone: Other DNA sequences from this sample encode an identical CDR3 as well. This chain's CDR3 is CASSLGANYGYTF. CDR3 nucleotides: TGTGCCAGCAGTTTGGGGGCTAACTATGGCTACACCTTC. The rearrangement uses TRBV28 and TRBJ1-2; possible D gene TRBD1, 5 bases. CDR3 length: 13 residues. Trimming pared 3 bases from V and 0 bases from J, leaving 5 bases between. The germline CDR1 and CDR2 sequences are MDHEN and SYDVKM.

The sample holds many counts of this clone. The V call is TRBV6-5, the J call TRBJ2-7; D is ambiguous. The ends were cut back, 11 bases at V and 4 bases at J, with 15 bases in the middle. There are 12 residues in the CDR3. Germline-derived CDR1 and CDR2 are MNHEY and SVGAGI. Here the CDR3 reads CARALGMYEQYF. Here the CDR3 DNA reads TGTGCCCGCGCGCTAGGTATGTACGAGCAGTACTTC.

J is TRBJ2-3 and V is TRBV15; D perhaps matches TRBD2 (5 bases). V dropped 3 bases and J dropped 2 bases, with 12 bases sitting between them. The length of the CDR3 is 15 residues. CDR1 is LNHNV and CDR2 is YYDKDF in the germline V gene (reference sequence). CDR3 region: CATSSPGMITDTQYF. CDR3 nucleotides: TGTGCCACCAGCAGCCCGGGGATGATCACAGATACGCAGTATTTT.